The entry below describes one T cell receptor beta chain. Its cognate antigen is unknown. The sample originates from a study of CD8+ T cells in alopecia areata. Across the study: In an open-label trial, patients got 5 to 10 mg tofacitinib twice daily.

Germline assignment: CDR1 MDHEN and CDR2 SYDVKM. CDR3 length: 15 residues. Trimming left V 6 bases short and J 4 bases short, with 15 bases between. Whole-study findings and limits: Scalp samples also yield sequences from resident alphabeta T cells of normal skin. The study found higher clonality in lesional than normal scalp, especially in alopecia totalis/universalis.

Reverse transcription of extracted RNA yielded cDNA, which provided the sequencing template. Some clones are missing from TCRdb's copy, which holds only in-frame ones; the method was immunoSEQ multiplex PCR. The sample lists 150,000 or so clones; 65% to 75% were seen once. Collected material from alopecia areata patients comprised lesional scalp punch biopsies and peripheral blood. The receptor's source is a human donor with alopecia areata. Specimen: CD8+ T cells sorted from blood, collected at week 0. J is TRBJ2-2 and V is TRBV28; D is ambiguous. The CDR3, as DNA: TGTGCCAGCAGCCCAAGGCCAGAGAGCACCGGGGAGCTGTTTTTT. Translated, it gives CASSPRPESTGELFF.